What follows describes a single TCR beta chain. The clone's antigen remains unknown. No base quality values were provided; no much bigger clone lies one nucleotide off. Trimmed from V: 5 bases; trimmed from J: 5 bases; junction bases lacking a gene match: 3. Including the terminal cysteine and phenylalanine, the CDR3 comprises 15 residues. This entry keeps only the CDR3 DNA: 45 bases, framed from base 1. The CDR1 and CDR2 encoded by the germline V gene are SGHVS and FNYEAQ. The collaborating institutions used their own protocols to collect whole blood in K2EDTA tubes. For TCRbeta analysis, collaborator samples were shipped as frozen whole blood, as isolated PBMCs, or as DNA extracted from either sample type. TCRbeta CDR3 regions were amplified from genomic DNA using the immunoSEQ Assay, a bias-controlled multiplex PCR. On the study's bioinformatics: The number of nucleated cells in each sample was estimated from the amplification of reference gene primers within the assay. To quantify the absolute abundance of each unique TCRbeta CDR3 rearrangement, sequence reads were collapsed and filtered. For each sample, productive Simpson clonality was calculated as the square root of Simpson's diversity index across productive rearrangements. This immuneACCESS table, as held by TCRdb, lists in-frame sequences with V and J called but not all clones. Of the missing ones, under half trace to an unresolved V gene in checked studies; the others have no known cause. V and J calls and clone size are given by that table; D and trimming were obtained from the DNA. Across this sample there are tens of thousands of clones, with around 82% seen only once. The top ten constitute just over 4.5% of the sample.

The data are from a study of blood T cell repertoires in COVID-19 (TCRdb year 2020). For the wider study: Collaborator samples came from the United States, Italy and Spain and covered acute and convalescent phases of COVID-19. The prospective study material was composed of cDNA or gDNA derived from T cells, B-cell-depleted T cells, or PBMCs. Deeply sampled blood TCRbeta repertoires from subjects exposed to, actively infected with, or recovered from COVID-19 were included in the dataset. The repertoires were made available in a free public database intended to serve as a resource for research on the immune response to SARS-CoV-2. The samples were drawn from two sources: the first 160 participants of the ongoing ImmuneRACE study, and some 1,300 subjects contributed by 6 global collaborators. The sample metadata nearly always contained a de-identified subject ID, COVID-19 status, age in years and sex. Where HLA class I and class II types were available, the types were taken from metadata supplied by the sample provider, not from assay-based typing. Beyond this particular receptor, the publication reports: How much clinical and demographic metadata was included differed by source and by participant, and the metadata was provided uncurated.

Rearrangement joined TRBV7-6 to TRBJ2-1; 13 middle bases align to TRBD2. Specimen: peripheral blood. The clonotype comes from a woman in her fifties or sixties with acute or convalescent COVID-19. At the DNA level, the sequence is TGTGCCAGCAGCCCAACTAGCGGGGGGGACAATGAGCAGTTCTTC. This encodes CASSPTSGGDNEQFF.